The source of this T cell receptor beta chain is a study of shared clonotypes between healthy human individuals (TCRdb year 2020). Describing the broader study: Three men and a couple of women, aged 18 to 49 years, made up the cohort. For each donor, CD4 naive and CD4 memory were each given three plates, CD8 naive was given two plates, and CD8 memory was given one plate. To estimate repertoire size and how much clonotypes are shared between individuals, the study performed deep sequencing of blood TCR repertoires from a few healthy adults. Libraries were prepared and TCR repertoires were sequenced by different laboratories using diverse techniques, in order to increase sequencing depth and limit assay-specific biases. Between about 0.94 and 10 billion PBMCs per donor were obtained by leukapheresis.

The full study reports these points: Pairwise subsampling led to the expectation that sequencing depth would affect the degree of clonotype sharing among donors. The small number of donors limited the genetic and exposure-history diversity represented. Sampling was limited to blood, and TCR repertoires in tissue likely differ from TCR repertoires in blood. Estimated clonotype richness was generally larger for naive than for memory subsets. Sharing across a handful of donors was observed for about 4.8% of naive CD4, 3% to 3.5% of naive CD8, over 2% of memory CD4, and around 0.42% of memory CD8 clonotypes. Compared with non-shared clonotypes, the clonotypes found in all four sorted-subset donors had higher generation probabilities. Incomplete sequencing was indicated by rarefaction of sorted-subset datasets, despite the large sequencing depth.

CD8 naive samples were CD45RO-negative cells positively selected for CCR7, giving a CD45RA+CCR7+ population that excluded TemRA cells. Donors were healthy HIV-negative adults with no recently reported acute infections or vaccinations. Only Caucasian adults living in Nashville, Tennessee, USA were represented among the donors. Blood was collected by leukapheresis, and PBMCs were isolated by Ficoll-Histopaque density gradient centrifugation and then cryopreserved in liquid nitrogen vapor phase. Purity and quantity of every magnetically sorted T cell population were checked by analytical flow cytometry. Each sorted fraction had its genomic DNA isolated and then quantified by UV absorbance on a Nanodrop 2000c. In its sample, this clone was seen a few times. The antigen it recognizes is unknown. Per-nucleotide qualities are absent, and no much larger clonotype sits a single base away. For CDR1 and CDR2, the germline V gene (reference sequence) lists PRHDT and FYEKMQ. The CDR3 runs 14 residues from the cysteine to the phenylalanine. Left in the record is the CDR3 DNA by itself, 42 bases read in frame from the first base. The junction shows trimming of 2 bases on V and 1 base on J, plus 5 bases between the germline ends.

Using the deep immunoSEQ assay, TCR CDR3 regions were amplified from genomic DNA by multiplex PCR. Extracted genomic DNA from each cell subset was distributed evenly across all wells of several immunoSEQ 96-well plates, and each plate was treated as a replicate. Each replicate PCR for sorted subsets received roughly 0.2 ug genomic DNA, equal to about 30,000 T cell genomes. Purified libraries were quantified with a Qubit 3.0 fluorometer, sized on a Bioanalyzer 2100, and re-quantified with the KAPA Library Quantification kit. Each immunoSEQ 96-well plate was sequenced on its own single-read 150-cycle Illumina NextSeq 550 flow cell. Under the source paper's analysis protocol: Because the immunoSEQ output held only junctional sequences and lacked quality scores, the filtering could not match the filtering applied to full-length reads. To assign V/J genes and CDR3, sequences were annotated using PyIR, a Python wrapper for IgBLAST v1.9, with IMGT germline references. Reads were filtered out if the reads had weak V/J assignments (E-value above 1e-6), no CDR3, stop codons, out-of-frame junctions, or ambiguous translated residues. V3J clonotypes were defined by identical inferred V gene, J gene, and CDR3 amino acid sequence. Percentage overlap between repertoires was computed as shared unique clonotypes divided by the size of the smaller repertoire. Richness of each repertoire was evaluated using RTK rarefaction, the Chao1 estimator, and Recon v2.1 estimates of unobserved clonotypes. Generation probabilities were computed with OLGA for all TCRbeta clonotypes obtained by the gDNA method from four donors. In its TCRdb copy, this immuneACCESS table keeps in-frame sequences only and misses some clones. Where compared with another copy, unresolved V genes explain less than half of these, and the others have no known cause. V and J calls and clone size come straight from that table; D and trimming were deduced from the DNA. The sample table shows fewer than 800,000 clones, and around 90% are seen once. The ten largest make up about 24% of the sample.

This clonotype was obtained from a man aged 25-45 years in good health. Material for sequencing was naive CD8+ T cells sorted from blood. The sample's cell subset or site label, decoded: CD45RA+CCR7+. The chain uses TRBV13 and TRBJ2-2, with no D gene named confidently. The CDR3 reads as follows: CASSLTENTGELFF. The nucleotide sequence is TGTGCCAGCAGCTTAACTGAGAACACCGGGGAGCTGTTTTTT.